The 2 T cell receptor beta chains listed next were all sequenced from one sample in a study of T cell changes during pregnancy in multiple sclerosis. The table came from immunoSEQ multiplex PCR; TCRdb's copy has only in-frame clones and leaves some out. The data contain under 40,000 clones, about nine tenths of them singletons. This specimen was CD8+ T cells from peripheral blood mononuclear cells, taken before pregnancy. Receptors originate from a female donor with multiple sclerosis, enrolled in a pregnancy study.

This chain connects TRBV5-4 to TRBJ2-5; D perhaps matches TRBD1 (6 bases). V dropped 2 bases and J dropped 5 bases, with 10 bases sitting between them. The germline V gene has CDR1 SGHNT and CDR2 YYREEE (reference sequence). CDR3 length equals 13 residues. For the CDR3, the DNA is TGTGCCAGCAGCTTCATTGGGGGCGAGACCCAGTACTTC. It yields the protein CASSFIGGETQYF.

J is TRBJ2-7 and V is TRBV27; 7 bases agree with TRBD2. Germline V gives CDR1 MNHEY, CDR2 SMNVEV (reference sequence). V shed 3 bases and J 7 bases; nucleotides not matched to a gene: 3. This CDR3 region has 12 residues. The CDR3 DNA follows: TGTGCCAGCAGTTTGGGGGGGGGAGAGCAGTACTTC. Its translation: CASSLGGGEQYF.